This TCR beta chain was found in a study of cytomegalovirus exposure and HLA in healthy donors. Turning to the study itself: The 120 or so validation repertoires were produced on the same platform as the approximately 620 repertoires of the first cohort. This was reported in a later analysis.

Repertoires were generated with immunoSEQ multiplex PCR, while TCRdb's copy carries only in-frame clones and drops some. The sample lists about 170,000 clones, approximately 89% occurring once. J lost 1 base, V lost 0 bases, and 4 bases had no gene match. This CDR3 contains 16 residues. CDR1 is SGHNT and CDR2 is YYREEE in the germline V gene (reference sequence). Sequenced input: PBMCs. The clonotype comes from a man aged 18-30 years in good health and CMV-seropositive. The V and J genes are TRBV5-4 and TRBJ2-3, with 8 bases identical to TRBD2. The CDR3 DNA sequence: TGTGCCAGCAGCTTGGGCACCGGGAGGGGCACAGATACGCAGTATTTT. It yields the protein CASSLGTGRGTDTQYF.